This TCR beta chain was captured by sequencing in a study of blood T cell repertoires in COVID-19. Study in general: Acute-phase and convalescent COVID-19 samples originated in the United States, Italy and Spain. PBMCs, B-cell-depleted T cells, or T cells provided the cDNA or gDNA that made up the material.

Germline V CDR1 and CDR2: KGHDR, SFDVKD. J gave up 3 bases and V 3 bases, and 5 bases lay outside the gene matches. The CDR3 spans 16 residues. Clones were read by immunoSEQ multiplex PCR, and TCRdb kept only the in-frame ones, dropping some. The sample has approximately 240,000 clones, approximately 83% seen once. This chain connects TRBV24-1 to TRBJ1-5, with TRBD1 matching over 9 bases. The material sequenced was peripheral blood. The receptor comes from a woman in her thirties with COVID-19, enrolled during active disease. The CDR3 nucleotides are TGTGCCACCAGTGATGTGACAGGGGGAGTCAATCAGCCCCAGCATTTT. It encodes CATSDVTGGVNQPQHF.